This T cell receptor (beta chain) is from a study of OX40 agonist ivuxolimab in advanced cancers. The assay was immunoSEQ multiplex PCR, and TCRdb's table has in-frame clones only and misses some. The top ten clones hold 10% of a sample with about 73,000 clones, roughly nine tenths of them seen once. After removal of 4 bases from V and 6 bases from J, the junction contained 5 bases not matched to a gene. The V gene's germline CDR1 is SGHAT and CDR2 FQNNGV. The CDR3 is 13 residues long. V and J are TRBV11-2 and TRBJ1-2; TRBD1 matches 7 bases. The sample in question was CD4+ or CD8+ T cells sorted from blood, obtained in a trial of the OX40 agonist ivuxolimab. The TCR sequence derives from an adult with an advanced solid tumor such as melanoma, head and neck, liver or kidney cancer. In nucleotides, the CDR3 is TGTGCCAGCAGCTCAGACAGGGACCATGGCTACACCTTC. Its protein product is CASSSDRDHGYTF.